These T cell receptor beta chains were read from a single sample in a study of blood T cell repertoires in COVID-19. Produced via immunoSEQ multiplex PCR; TCRdb's table is partial and in-frame only. The repertoire holds roughly 36,000 clones, with about 82% as singletons. Sequencing was performed on peripheral blood. These receptors came from a man aged 60 to 75 with active COVID-19. Each CDR3 is given with its conserved first and last residue. D genes are given only for firm matches. The size entry is marked missing in some rows and otherwise reads once, few, many or a size class.

clone_size d_call j_call v_call cdr3_length cdr3_aa cdr3_nt
- TRBD1 TRBJ1-3 TRBV6-5 15 CASSIQGDPGNTIYF TGTGCCAGCAGCATACAGGGGGACCCTGGAAACACCATATATTTT
- TRBD2 TRBJ2-3 TRBV6-1 15 CASSDNGGGTDTQYF TGTGCCAGCAGTGATAACGGGGGGGGCACAGATACGCAGTATTTT
- TRBD2 TRBJ2-7 TRBV6-5 13 CASPREGGHEQYF TGTGCCAGCCCTCGGGAGGGGGGCCACGAGCAGTACTTC
- TRBD2 TRBJ2-1 TRBV3-1/TRBV3-2 15 CASTRSGRFYNEQFF TGTGCCAGCACCAGAAGCGGGAGGTTTTACAATGAGCAGTTCTTC
- TRBD1 TRBJ2-1 TRBV27 15 CASSLVGGSHNEQFF TGTGCCAGCAGTTTGGTAGGGGGCAGCCACAATGAGCAGTTCTTC
medium-sized - TRBJ1-5 TRBV6-6 13 CASTNISNQPQHF TGTGCCAGCACCAACATCAGCAATCAGCCCCAGCATTTT
- TRBD2 TRBJ2-1 TRBV9 15 CASSVTSGRRNEQFF TGTGCCAGCAGCGTCACTAGCGGGAGGAGGAATGAGCAGTTCTTC
- - TRBJ2-3 TRBV29-1 13 CSVDVASTDTQYF TGCAGCGTTGATGTAGCCAGCACAGATACGCAGTATTTT
- - TRBJ2-1 TRBV19 13 CASSIVLHNEQFF TGTGCCAGTAGTATAGTACTACACAATGAGCAGTTCTTC
medium-sized - TRBJ2-7 TRBV28 14 CASSPRGGRYEQYF TGTGCCAGCAGCCCTAGGGGGGGCCGCTACGAGCAGTACTTC
- TRBD1 TRBJ2-7 TRBV6-5 16 CASSYSGGQGMDEQYF TGTGCCAGCAGTTACTCTGGCGGACAGGGAATGGACGAGCAGTACTTC
- - TRBJ1-4 TRBV15 17 CATSRVGGARVSEKLFF TGTGCCACCAGCAGAGTAGGGGGGGCGAGGGTATCTGAAAAACTGTTTTTT
- - TRBJ1-4 TRBV10-2 16 CASSEPSSVGGEKLFF TGCGCCAGCAGTGAGCCCTCCTCGGTAGGGGGAGAAAAACTGTTTTTT
- - TRBJ2-7 TRBV7-8 13 CASSFTGPGEQYF TGTGCCAGCAGCTTTACAGGGCCTGGGGAGCAGTACTTC
- TRBD2 TRBJ2-7 TRBV6-5 14 CASSQSGRAYEQYF TGTGCCAGCAGTCAAAGCGGGAGGGCCTACGAGCAGTACTTC
- - TRBJ1-4 TRBV11-1 14 CASRAKATNEKLFF TGTGCCAGCAGGGCAAAAGCAACTAATGAAAAACTGTTTTTT
- TRBD2 TRBJ2-3 TRBV6-5 15 CASSWEGGRSGTQYF TGTGCCAGCAGTTGGGAGGGAGGGAGGAGTGGTACGCAGTATTTT
- - TRBJ1-4 TRBV11-2 15 CASSFTGGVNEKLFF TGTGCCAGCAGTTTCACGGGAGGGGTAAACGAAAAACTGTTTTTT
- - TRBJ2-7 TRBV28 14 CASSLAGRSDEQYF TGTGCCAGCAGTTTAGCGGGCAGGTCAGACGAGCAGTACTTC
- TRBD2 TRBJ2-1 TRBV7-2 16 CASSVGSGRASNEQFF TGTGCCAGCAGCGTAGGTAGCGGGAGGGCAAGCAATGAGCAGTTCTTC
- - TRBJ1-1 TRBV15 16 CATSRDPTRTRREAFF TGTGCCACCAGCAGAGATCCAACCCGGACAAGGCGTGAAGCTTTCTTT
few TRBD2 TRBJ2-7 TRBV7-2 14 CASSLTSGPYEQYF TGTGCCAGCAGCTTGACTAGCGGTCCCTACGAGCAGTACTTC
- TRBD1 TRBJ2-3 TRBV5-1 15 CASSLDRGLIDTQYF TGCGCCAGCAGCTTGGACAGGGGGCTTATAGATACGCAGTATTTT
- TRBD1 TRBJ1-5 TRBV19 13 CASEDRDNQPQHF TGTGCCAGTGAAGACAGGGACAATCAGCCCCAGCATTTT
- - TRBJ2-7 TRBV28 14 CASILRGSTYEQYF TGTGCCAGCATCCTCCGTGGCTCCACCTACGAGCAGTACTTC
- TRBD2 TRBJ2-1 TRBV5-1 16 CASSLTGTRDYNEQFF TGCGCCAGCAGCCTAACCGGGACTAGGGACTACAATGAGCAGTTCTTC
- TRBD1 TRBJ1-1 TRBV6-1 16 CASSAPDRAHDTEAFF TGTGCCAGCAGTGCTCCGGACAGGGCCCACGACACTGAAGCTTTCTTT
once - TRBJ2-1 TRBV19 16 CASSIDRGNPYNEQFF TGTGCCAGTAGTATAGATCGCGGGAATCCCTACAATGAGCAGTTCTTC
- - TRBJ2-5 TRBV5-8 17 CASSSSGEGRSGKTQYF TGTGCCAGCAGCTCCTCAGGCGAGGGTCGATCGGGAAAGACCCAGTACTTC
- TRBD2 TRBJ2-3 TRBV25-1 16 CASIPRLGLGTDTQYF TGTGCCAGCATCCCACGACTTGGACTAGGCACAGATACGCAGTATTTT
- - TRBJ2-7 TRBV4-2 13 CASSQVEVAEQYF TGTGCCAGCAGCCAAGTAGAGGTTGCCGAGCAGTACTTC
- - TRBJ1-1 TRBV18 15 CATSGAGGLNTEAFF TGTGCCACCTCTGGCGCGGGGGGCCTTAACACTGAAGCTTTCTTT
- TRBD2 TRBJ2-3 TRBV15 18 CATSRVMAGGPRTDTQYF TGTGCCACCAGCAGAGTCATGGCGGGAGGGCCGAGGACAGATACGCAGTATTTT
- TRBD2 TRBJ2-1 TRBV29-1 10 CSVEPSGPLF TGCAGCGTTGAACCTAGCGGCCCCCTCTTC
- - TRBJ2-7 TRBV6-2/TRBV6-3 13 CASSPETPGLQYF TGTGCCAGCAGCCCCGAGACCCCGGGACTGCAGTACTTC
once TRBD2 TRBJ2-5 TRBV19 15 CASSWTSGSRETQYF TGTGCCAGTTCCTGGACTAGCGGGAGTAGAGAGACCCAGTACTTC